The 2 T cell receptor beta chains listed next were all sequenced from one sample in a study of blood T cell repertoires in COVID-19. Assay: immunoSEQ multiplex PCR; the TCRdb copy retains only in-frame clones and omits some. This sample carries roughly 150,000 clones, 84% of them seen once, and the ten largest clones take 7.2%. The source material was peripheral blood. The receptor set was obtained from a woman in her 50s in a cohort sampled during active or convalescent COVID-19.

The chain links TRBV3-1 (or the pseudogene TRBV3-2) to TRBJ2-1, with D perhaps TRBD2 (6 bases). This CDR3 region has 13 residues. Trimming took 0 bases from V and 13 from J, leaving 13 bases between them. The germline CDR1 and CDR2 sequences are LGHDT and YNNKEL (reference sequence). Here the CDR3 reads CASSQDLGGLQFF. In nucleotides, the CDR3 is TGTGCCAGCAGCCAAGATTTGGGGGGTCTTCAGTTCTTC.

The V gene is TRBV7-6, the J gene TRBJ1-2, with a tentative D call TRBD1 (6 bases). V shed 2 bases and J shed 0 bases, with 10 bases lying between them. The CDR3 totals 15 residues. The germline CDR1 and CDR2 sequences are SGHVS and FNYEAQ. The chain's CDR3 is CASSLQQGANYGYTF. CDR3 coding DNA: TGTGCCAGCAGCTTACAACAGGGCGCTAACTATGGCTACACCTTC.